This entry lists 28 T cell receptor beta chains sequenced from one sample in a study of beta chain features in type 1 diabetes. Since all of the isolated RNA was reverse transcribed, expressed TCRB transcripts were what got sequenced. Assay used: immunoSEQ multiplex PCR; TCRdb lists only in-frame clones, some missing. The sample has around 150,000 clones, around 7% seen once. Sequenced sample: central memory CD4+ T cells from blood. The source of these receptors is a woman aged 30 to 39 in good health.

This rearrangement joins TRBV11-2 to TRBJ1-1; TRBD1 is a possible D gene (6 bases). Germline values: CDR1 SGHAT, CDR2 FQNNGV. CDR3 size: 12 residues. Trimming took 5 bases from V and 8 from J, leaving 12 bases between them. CDR3 bases: TGTGCCAGCAGCCCCCAGGGGACAGAAGCTTTCTTT. This gives the protein CASSPQGTEAFF.

A few counts support this clone. The genes are TRBV6-1 and TRBJ2-2; perhaps TRBD2 as D (6 bases). CDR3 length: 14 amino acids. V was shortened by 6 bases and J by 1 base, with 9 bases between the two germline ends. CDR1 and CDR2 (germline): MNHNS, SASEGT. CDR3 residues: CASREGRNTGELFF. The CDR3 nucleotides read TGTGCCAGCAGGGAGGGAAGGAACACCGGGGAGCTGTTTTTT.

This clone was picked up many times. This rearrangement joins TRBV7-3 to TRBJ2-3; possibly TRBD2 for D (5 bases). From germline, CDR1 is SGHTA and CDR2 FQGTGA. CDR3 length: 14 amino acids. V was trimmed by 1 base and J by 2 bases, leaving 7 bases between them. The CDR3 DNA reads TGTGCCAGCAGCTTAAGCGGACTCACAGATACGCAGTATTTT. Amino acid sequence: CASSLSGLTDTQYF.

The J gene is TRBJ1-4, the V gene TRBV18; tentatively, D is TRBD1 (6 bases). CDR3 size: 14 residues. The V gene's germline CDR1 is KGHSH and CDR2 LQKENI. The V gene lost 5 bases and the J gene lost 8 bases, with 15 bases spanning the gap. DNA of the CDR3: TGTGCCAGCTCAGCCTACAGGGCCATCGAAAAACTGTTTTTT. Its translation: CASSAYRAIEKLFF.

The chain is built from TRBV7-2 and TRBJ1-1; D not certain. Trimming shortened V by 2 bases and J by 1 base, and 11 bases separated the two germline ends. This CDR3 has 15 amino acids. Germline values: CDR1 SGHTA, CDR2 FQGNSA. The CDR3 DNA follows: TGTGCCAGCAGCTTAAGTGTGGGCACGAACACTGAAGCTTTCTTT. The encoded protein is CASSLSVGTNTEAFF.

The V call is TRBV27, the J call TRBJ2-3; 12 nucleotides agree with TRBD2. The ends lost 0 bases at V and 0 bases at J; junction bases unmatched: 7. This CDR3 is built from 19 residues. Germline V gives CDR1 MNHEY, CDR2 SMNVEV (reference sequence). The CDR3: CASSLSRTSGISSTDTQYF. For the CDR3, the DNA is TGTGCCAGCAGTTTATCAAGGACTAGCGGGATCAGTAGCACAGATACGCAGTATTTT.

The chain's CDR3 is CAWTHRGAMNFGEQYF. In DNA form, the CDR3 reads TGTGCCTGGACCCACAGGGGTGCTATGAATTTCGGCGAGCAGTACTTC. The V gene is TRBV30, the J gene TRBJ2-7; 7 nucleotides line up with TRBD1. Germline lookup yields CDR1 GTSNPN and CDR2 SVGIG (reference sequence). Trimming cost V 4 bases and J 6 bases; bases outside gene matches: 18. This CDR3 is 16 amino acids long.

This clone was counted between two and nine times. The chain carries TRBV29-1 and TRBJ2-7; maybe TRBD1 (5 bases). The germline V gene encodes CDR1 SQVTM and CDR2 ANQGSEA. This CDR3 comprises 12 residues. V dropped 3 bases and J dropped 1 base, with 7 bases sitting between them. For the CDR3, the DNA is TGCAGCGTTGATCAGGGATCCTACGAGCAGTACTTC. It translates to CSVDQGSYEQYF.

This clone was seen a few times. The genes are TRBV4-3 and TRBJ1-3, with no clear D. The CDR3 totals 15 residues. V lost 0 bases and J 3 bases, leaving 9 bases between the germline ends. Germline CDR1 LGHNA, CDR2 YSLEER. The DNA of the CDR3 is TGCGCCAGCAGCCAAGAGGTGTCGGGTGGAAACACCATATATTTT. Translated, it gives CASSQEVSGGNTIYF.

The chain joins TRBV14 to TRBJ2-5; D remains unclear. The CDR3 runs 16 residues. The V and J ends lost 1 base and 0 bases respectively, with 12 bases between them. CDR1 is SGHDN, CDR2 FVKESK, per germline. The CDR3 sequence: CASSQGEWANQETQYF. The CDR3 DNA is TGTGCCAGCAGCCAAGGAGAGTGGGCTAACCAAGAGACCCAGTACTTC.

CDR3 protein: CASSASDRGEQYF. In DNA, the CDR3 is TGCGCCAGCAGCGCCTCAGACAGGGGCGAACAGTACTTC. The chain recombines TRBV5-1 with TRBJ2-7; 8 bases are shared with TRBD1. The V segment lost 4 bases and the J segment 10 bases; nucleotides outside the gene matches: 10. The CDR3 consists of 13 residues. Looked up from germline, CDR1 is SGHRS and CDR2 is YFSETQ.

The rearrangement uses TRBV5-4 and TRBJ2-4; possibly TRBD1 for D (5 bases). V was trimmed by 4 bases and J by 6 bases, leaving 8 bases between them. CDR3 length equals 12 residues. CDR1 is SGHNT and CDR2 is YYREEE in the germline V gene (reference sequence). CDR3 bases: TGTGCCAGCAGCGCCGACAGAAACATTCAGTACTTC. Translating it yields CASSADRNIQYF.

This chain joins TRBV9 and TRBJ2-5; 11 nucleotides agree with TRBD1. The CDR3 has 17 residues. V lost 3 bases, J lost 2 bases, and 9 bases stayed unmatched. Germline-derived CDR1 and CDR2 are SGDLS and YYNGEE. This CDR3 is CASSAGTGGSHQETQYF. CDR3 coding DNA: TGTGCCAGCAGCGCGGGGACAGGGGGTTCCCATCAAGAGACCCAGTACTTC.

This CDR3 is CASSLNAGAVTDTQYF. For the CDR3, the DNA is TGTGCCAGCAGCTTAAACGCGGGAGCAGTCACAGATACGCAGTATTTT. The chain employs TRBV7-3 and TRBJ2-3; 7 bases map to TRBD2. Germline V lookup: CDR1 SGHTA, CDR2 FQGTGA. The V segment lost 1 base and the J segment 2 bases; nucleotides outside the gene matches: 6. The CDR3 runs 16 residues.

This clone was detected a few times. V and J are TRBV19 and TRBJ2-3, with 8 bases that match TRBD2. Germline lookup yields CDR1 LNHDA and CDR2 SQIVND (reference sequence). The CDR3 contains 15 residues. V lost 4 bases, J lost 4 bases, and 7 bases stayed unmatched. The CDR3 spells CASSNPAGVPDTQYF. CDR3 bases: TGTGCCAGTAGTAACCCAGCGGGAGTCCCAGATACGCAGTATTTT.

This clone was seen repeatedly, ten times or more. This chain uses TRBV25-1 with TRBJ1-5, with 7 bases identical to TRBD1. V was clipped by 5 bases and J by 1 base; unmatched bases: 2. Germline V gene sequence: CDR1 MGHDK, CDR2 SYGVNS. The CDR3 is made up of 14 amino acids. CDR3 nucleotides: TGTGCCAGCAGTTCGACAGGGAGCAATCAGCCCCAGCATTTT. Amino acids: CASSSTGSNQPQHF.

The rearrangement links TRBV5-1 to TRBJ2-7; unclear D gene. V dropped 1 base and J dropped 5 bases, with 16 bases sitting between them. Germline CDR1 is SGHRS and CDR2 is YFSETQ. The CDR3 sequence is 15 residues long. CDR3 nucleotide sequence: TGCGCCAGCAGCTTGTTTATCGGGTCGGGTCACGAGCAGTACTTC. Residues: CASSLFIGSGHEQYF.

At least ten counts were recorded for this clone. The J gene is TRBJ1-2, the V gene TRBV4-2, with 7 bases that match TRBD1. Trimming took 1 base from V and 1 from J; bases not matched to a gene: 3. Germline-derived CDR1 and CDR2 are LGHNA and YNFKEQ. This CDR3 is built from 15 residues. The chain's CDR3 is CASSQATGINYGYTF. CDR3 nucleotide sequence: TGTGCCAGCAGCCAAGCGACAGGGATTAACTATGGCTACACCTTC.

This clone was seen a handful of times. The gene calls are TRBV9 and TRBJ1-2, with 7 bases lining up with TRBD1. CDR1 and CDR2 (germline): SGDLS, YYNGEE. This CDR3 spans 13 amino acids. V lost 5 bases to trimming and J lost 0 bases; unmatched junction nucleotides: 1. CDR3 region: CASRGQTNYGYTF. For the CDR3, the DNA is TGTGCCAGCAGGGGACAGACTAACTATGGCTACACCTTC.

This clone was observed a handful of times. The chain joins TRBV27 to TRBJ2-7, with D hard to call. CDR3 length equals 13 residues. V lost 10 bases, J lost 5 bases, and 18 bases lay in between. Germline CDR1 and CDR2: MNHEY and SMNVEV (reference sequence). The CDR3 DNA reads TGTGCCAACCCAGGAACTTTATCGAACGAGCAGTACTTC. Residues: CANPGTLSNEQYF.

The chain is built from TRBV15 and TRBJ2-7, with TRBD1 matching 9 bases. With 1 base clipped from V and 5 bases from J, the junction kept 3 bases outside the gene matches. CDR3 size: 14 residues. From germline, CDR1 is LNHNV and CDR2 YYDKDF (reference sequence). The CDR3, as DNA: TGTGCCACCAGCAGAGCACAGGGGGCCCACGAGCAGTACTTC. Translated: CATSRAQGAHEQYF.

The genes are TRBV7-6 and TRBJ2-1; TRBD2 matches 9 bases. The V and J ends lost 8 bases and 0 bases, in that order; junction bases with no gene match: 8. The CDR3 runs 16 residues. The germline gives CDR1 SGHVS, CDR2 FNYEAQ. Here the CDR3 DNA reads TGTGCCAGCCGACGGACTAGCGCTAGCTCCTACAATGAGCAGTTCTTC. Translation gives CASRRTSASSYNEQFF.

This clone was counted a few times. The chain is built from TRBV7-3 and TRBJ2-7, with D hard to call. Deletions cut 2 bases from V and 3 bases from J, with 8 bases between. This CDR3 has 13 amino acids. CDR1 is SGHTA and CDR2 is FQGTGA in the germline V gene. The CDR3: CASSLERSYEQYF. As DNA, the CDR3 is TGTGCCAGCAGCTTAGAGCGTAGCTACGAGCAGTACTTC. The full variable domain, with the rest looked up from reference TRBV7-3 and TRBJ2-7, is GAGVSQTPSNKVTEKGKYVELRCDPISGHTALYWYRQSLGQGPEFLIYFQGTGAADDSGLPNDRFFAVRPEGSVSTLKIQRTERGDSAVYLCASSLERSYEQYFGPGTRLTVT.

This clone occurred many times. V gene TRBV13 combines with J gene TRBJ2-1; maybe TRBD2 (6 bases). This CDR3 contains 15 residues. With 0 bases removed from V and 0 bases from J, the gap between germline ends came to 6 bases. From germline, CDR1 is PRHDT and CDR2 FYEKMQ (reference sequence). CDR3 nucleotides: TGTGCCAGCAGCTTAGGCGGGAGCTCCTACAATGAGCAGTTCTTC. It is translated as CASSLGGSSYNEQFF.

The V and J genes are TRBV4-1 and TRBJ1-2; 8 bases are shared with TRBD1. This CDR3 is built from 15 residues. The ends lost 0 bases at V and 5 bases at J; junction bases unmatched: 5. Germline loops: CDR1 MGHRA, CDR2 YSYEKL. In DNA, the CDR3 is TGCGCCAGCAGCCAAGATGGACAGGGCCAGTATGGCTACACCTTC. Its translation: CASSQDGQGQYGYTF.

The J gene is TRBJ1-4, the V gene TRBV28; 8 nucleotides align to TRBD1. Germline loops: CDR1 MDHEN, CDR2 SYDVKM. The CDR3 loop spans 15 amino acids. V shed 5 bases and J 0 bases; nucleotides not matched to a gene: 2. Here the CDR3 reads CASSRQGSTNEKLFF. The CDR3 DNA sequence: TGTGCCAGCAGTAGACAGGGGTCAACTAATGAAAAACTGTTTTTT.

This clone was seen a few times. The rearrangement joins TRBV25-1 to TRBJ2-1; 10 bases match TRBD2. CDR1 and CDR2 (germline): MGHDK, SYGVNS. The CDR3 extends over 18 amino acids. Trimming at V came to 8 bases and at J to 2 bases, leaving 15 bases not matched to a gene. DNA for the CDR3: TGTGCCAGCGTGGCTCAGCGGGAGGGTAGGTGGCCCTACAATGAGCAGTTCTTC. Translation: CASVAQREGRWPYNEQFF.

This clone was detected ten times or more. The rearrangement links TRBV6-1 to TRBJ2-1, with 14 bases aligning to TRBD2. The V gene end was trimmed by 5 bases and the J gene end by 9 bases; junction bases not matched to a gene: 6. Germline loops: CDR1 MNHNS, CDR2 SASEGT. This CDR3 has 15 residues. CDR3 sequence (DNA): TGTGCCAGCAGTAGACTAGCGGGAGGGCAGATTGAGCAGTTCTTC. Translation gives CASSRLAGGQIEQFF.